Below, one T cell receptor (beta chain) is given with its context. Its antigen remains unknown. TCRdb reanalysed the RT-PCR reads using MiXCR and keeps one entry per CDR3 protein. The sample contains hundreds of thousands of distinct CDR3 sequences, roughly 20% of which appear only once. These data belong to a study of response to subunit inactivated influenza vaccine. Study findings and constraints: The authors proposed limited new T cell recruitment per seasonal influenza vaccination.

V lost 5 bases to trimming and J lost 8 bases, with 15 bases between them. This CDR3 spans 14 amino acids. The origin of this receptor is a man aged 50 or older who received an inactivated influenza vaccine. This rearrangement joins TRBV12-3 or TRBV12-4 to TRBJ1-4, with D hard to call. This material consisted of PBMCs from blood, taken 5 days after vaccination. This CDR3 reads CASSPVTSAEKLFF. The CDR3 DNA reads TGTGCCAGCAGTCCAGTAACCTCGGCCGAAAAACTGTTTTTT.